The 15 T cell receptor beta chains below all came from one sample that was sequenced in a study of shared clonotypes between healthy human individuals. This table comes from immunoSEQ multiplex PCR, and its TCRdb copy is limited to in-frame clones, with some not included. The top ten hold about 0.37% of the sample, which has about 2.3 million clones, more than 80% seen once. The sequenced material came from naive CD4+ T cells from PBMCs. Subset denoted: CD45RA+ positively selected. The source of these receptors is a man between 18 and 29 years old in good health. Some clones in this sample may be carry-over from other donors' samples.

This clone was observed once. In DNA, the CDR3 is TGTGCCAGCTCACGACCGGGTTCAGGGGAAGAAAAACTGTTTTTT. It encodes CASSRPGSGEEKLFF. This chain joins TRBV18 and TRBJ1-4; a possible D gene is TRBD1 (6 bases). The germline CDR1 and CDR2 sequences are KGHSH and LQKENI. With 4 bases removed from V and 8 bases from J, the gap between germline ends came to 17 bases. CDR3 length equals 15 residues.

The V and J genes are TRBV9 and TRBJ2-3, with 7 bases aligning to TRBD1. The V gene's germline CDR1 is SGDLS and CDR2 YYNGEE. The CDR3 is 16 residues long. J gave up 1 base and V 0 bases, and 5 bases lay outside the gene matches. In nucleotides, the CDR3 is TGTGCCAGCAGCGTAGGAGGGGGCCACGGCACAGATACGCAGTATTTT. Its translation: CASSVGGGHGTDTQYF.

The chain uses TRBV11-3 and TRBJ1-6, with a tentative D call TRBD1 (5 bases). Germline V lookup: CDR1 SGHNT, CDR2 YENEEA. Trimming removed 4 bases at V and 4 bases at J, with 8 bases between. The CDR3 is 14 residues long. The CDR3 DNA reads TGTGCCAGCAGCTCGGGACGGTATAATTCACCCCTCCACTTT. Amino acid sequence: CASSSGRYNSPLHF. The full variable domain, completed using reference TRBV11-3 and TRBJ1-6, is EAGVVQSPRYKIIEKKQPVAFWCNPISGHNTLYWYLQNLGQGPELLIRYENEEAVDDSQLPKDRFSAERLKGVDSTLKIQPAELGDSAVYLCASSSGRYNSPLHFGNGTRLTVT.

The CDR3 nucleotides read TGTGCCAGCGAGGATCCAGATACGCAGTATTTT. Translated, it gives CASEDPDTQYF. The V and J genes are TRBV2 and TRBJ2-3; no clear D gene. Germline CDR1 SNHLY, CDR2 FYNNEI. This CDR3 has 11 residues. Trimming stripped 8 bases from V and 4 bases from J, with 7 bases between.

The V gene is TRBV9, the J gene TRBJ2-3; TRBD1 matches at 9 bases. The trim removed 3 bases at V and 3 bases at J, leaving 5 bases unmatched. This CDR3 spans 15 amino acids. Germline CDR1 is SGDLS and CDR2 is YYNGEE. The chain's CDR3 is CASSAHRGPTDTQYF. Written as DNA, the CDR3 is TGTGCCAGCAGCGCCCACAGGGGGCCGACAGATACGCAGTATTTT. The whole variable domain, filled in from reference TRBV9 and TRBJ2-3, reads DSGVTQTPKHLITATGQRVTLRCSPRSGDLSVYWYQQSLDQGLQFLIQYYNGEERAKGNILERFSAQQFPDLHSELNLSSLELGDSALYFCASSAHRGPTDTQYFGPGTRLTVL.

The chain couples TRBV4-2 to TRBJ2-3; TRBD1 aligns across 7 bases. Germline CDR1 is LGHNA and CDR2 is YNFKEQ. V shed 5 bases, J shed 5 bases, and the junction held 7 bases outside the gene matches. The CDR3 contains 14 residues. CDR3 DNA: TGTGCCAGCAGCGAGGGACAGCAGAGAGATACGCAGTATTTT. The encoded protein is CASSEGQQRDTQYF.

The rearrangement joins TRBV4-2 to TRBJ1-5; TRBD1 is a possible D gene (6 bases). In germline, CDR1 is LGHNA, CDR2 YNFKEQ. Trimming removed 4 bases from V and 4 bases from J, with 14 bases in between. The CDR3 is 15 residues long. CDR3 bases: TGTGCCAGCAGCCGAGATTCGAGGGGGAATCAGCCCCAGCATTTT. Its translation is CASSRDSRGNQPQHF.

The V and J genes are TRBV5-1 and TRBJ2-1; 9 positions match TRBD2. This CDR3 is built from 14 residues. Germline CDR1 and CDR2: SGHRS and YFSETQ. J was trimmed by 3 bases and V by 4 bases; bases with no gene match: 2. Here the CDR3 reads CASSQTSGYNEQFF. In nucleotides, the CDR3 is TGCGCCAGCAGCCAGACTAGCGGCTACAATGAGCAGTTCTTC. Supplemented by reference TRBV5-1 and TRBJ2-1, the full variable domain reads KAGVTQTPRYLIKTRGQQVTLSCSPISGHRSVSWYQQTPGQGLQFLFEYFSETQRNKGNFPGRFSGRQFSNSRSEMNVSTLELGDSALYLCASSQTSGYNEQFFGPGTRLTVL.

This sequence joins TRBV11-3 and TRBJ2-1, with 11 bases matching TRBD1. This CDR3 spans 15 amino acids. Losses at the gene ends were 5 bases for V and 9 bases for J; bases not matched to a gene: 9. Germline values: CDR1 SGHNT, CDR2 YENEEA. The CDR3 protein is CASSHQDRGRGEQFF. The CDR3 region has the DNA TGTGCCAGCAGCCACCAGGACAGGGGGCGCGGTGAGCAGTTCTTC.

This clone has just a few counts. CDR3: CAWRVGVFTEAFF. The CDR3 nucleotides are TGTGCCTGGAGGGTAGGGGTCTTCACTGAAGCTTTCTTT. The chain recombines TRBV30 with TRBJ1-1, with a weak D call TRBD1 (5 bases). The CDR3 is 13 residues long. The germline CDR1 and CDR2 sequences are GTSNPN and SVGIG (reference sequence). The ends were cut back, 3 bases at V and 4 bases at J, with 12 bases in the middle.

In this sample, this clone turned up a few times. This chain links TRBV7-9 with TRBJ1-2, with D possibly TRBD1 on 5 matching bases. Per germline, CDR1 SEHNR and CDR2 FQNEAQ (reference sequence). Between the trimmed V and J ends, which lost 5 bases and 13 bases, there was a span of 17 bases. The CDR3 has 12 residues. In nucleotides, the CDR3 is TGTGCCAGCAGCAGCGGGGACCGCCGCGGCACCTTC. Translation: CASSSGDRRGTF.

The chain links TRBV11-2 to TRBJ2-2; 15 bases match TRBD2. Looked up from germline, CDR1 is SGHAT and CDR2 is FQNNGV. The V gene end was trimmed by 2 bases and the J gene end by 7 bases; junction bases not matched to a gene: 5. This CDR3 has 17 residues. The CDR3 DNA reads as TGTGCCAGCAGCTTAAGGACTAGCGGGAGGGCTGTCGGGGAGCTGTTTTTT. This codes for CASSLRTSGRAVGELFF. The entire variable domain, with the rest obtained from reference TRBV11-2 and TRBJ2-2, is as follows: EAGVAQSPRYKIIEKRQSVAFWCNPISGHATLYWYQQILGQGPKLLIQFQNNGVVDDSQLPKDRFSAERLKGVDSTLKIQPAKLEDSAVYLCASSLRTSGRAVGELFFGEGSRLTVL.

For the CDR3, the DNA is TGTGCCAGCAGCTATGGACAGGGGGCAGAATCTCCCGCTGGCTACACCTTC. It codes for CASSYGQGAESPAGYTF. This chain joins TRBV7-8 and TRBJ1-2; 11 bases agree with TRBD1. The CDR3 is 17 amino acids. The J segment lost 7 bases and the V segment lost 4 bases, leaving 14 bases of the junction unmatched. CDR1 SGHVS and CDR2 FQNEAQ come from the germline V gene.

The CDR3 spells CASSPKTDPNNSPLHF. The DNA for the CDR3 is TGTGCCAGCAGCCCAAAGACAGACCCTAATAATTCACCCCTCCACTTT. The rearrangement uses TRBV5-4 and TRBJ1-6; weak D call: TRBD1 (5 bases). Between the trimmed V and J ends, which lost 4 bases and 5 bases, there was a span of 16 bases. The germline V gene encodes CDR1 SGHNT and CDR2 YYREEE (reference sequence). The CDR3 consists of 16 residues.

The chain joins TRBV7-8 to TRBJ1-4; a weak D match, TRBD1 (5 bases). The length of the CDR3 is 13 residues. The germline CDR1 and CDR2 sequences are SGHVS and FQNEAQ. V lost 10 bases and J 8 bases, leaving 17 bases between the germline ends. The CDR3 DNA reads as TGTGCCATCCGGGCCGGGGCTGGGGAAAAACTGTTTTTT. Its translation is CAIRAGAGEKLFF.